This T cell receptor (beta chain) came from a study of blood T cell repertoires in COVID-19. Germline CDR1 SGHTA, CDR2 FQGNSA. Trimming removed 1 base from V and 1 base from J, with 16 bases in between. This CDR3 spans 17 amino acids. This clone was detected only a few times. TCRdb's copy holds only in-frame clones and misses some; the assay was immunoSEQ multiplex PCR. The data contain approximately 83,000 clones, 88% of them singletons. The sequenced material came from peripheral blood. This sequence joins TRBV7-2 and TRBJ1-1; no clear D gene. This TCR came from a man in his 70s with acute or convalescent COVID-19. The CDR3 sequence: CASSLGFRAGGNTEAFF. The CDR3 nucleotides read TGTGCCAGCAGCTTAGGGTTTAGGGCGGGAGGGAACACTGAAGCTTTCTTT.